The 4 T cell receptor beta chains below all came from one sample that was sequenced in a study of T cell responses to AZD1222 COVID-19 vaccine. Profiling relied on immunoSEQ multiplex PCR, and the TCRdb table lists in-frame clones only, not all of them. The sample includes 150,000 to 200,000 clones, 94% of them seen just once. The input for sequencing was peripheral blood, taken on day 0 of AZD1222 vaccination. The receptors derive from an adult in good health.

The chain couples TRBV5-1 to TRBJ2-7; 7 bases line up with TRBD2. Unmatched junction bases numbered 9, after V lost 0 bases and J lost 3 bases. Looked up from germline, CDR1 is SGHRS and CDR2 is YFSETQ. The CDR3 runs to 16 residues. This CDR3 is CASSLVMGGSNYEQYF. CDR3 in DNA: TGCGCCAGCAGCTTGGTGATGGGCGGGAGCAACTACGAGCAGTACTTC.

The V and J genes are TRBV27 and TRBJ2-1; TRBD2 matches at 9 bases. V shed 4 bases, J shed 0 bases, and the junction held 7 bases outside the gene matches. CDR1 is MNHEY and CDR2 is SMNVEV in the germline V gene (reference sequence). The CDR3 is made up of 17 amino acids. CDR3 coding DNA: TGTGCCAGCAGTTCCTCCCGACTAGCGGTCTCCTACAATGAGCAGTTCTTC. Amino acids: CASSSSRLAVSYNEQFF.

This clone was seen a single time. V and J are TRBV29-1 and TRBJ2-7; no reliable D call. The CDR3 is made up of 14 amino acids. Trimming left V 4 bases short and J 2 bases short, with 15 bases between. Germline CDR1 is SQVTM and CDR2 is ANQGSEA. This CDR3 is CSVAQQIRTYEQYF. DNA of the CDR3: TGCAGCGTTGCTCAACAGATACGAACCTACGAGCAGTACTTC.

The J gene is TRBJ2-3, the V gene TRBV6-2 or TRBV6-3; 9 bases align to TRBD1. Germline trimming cut 8 bases from V and 8 bases from J; bases unmatched to any gene: 11. The CDR3 contains 14 residues. Germline CDR1 MNHEY, CDR2 SVGEGT. The CDR3, as DNA: TGTGCCAGCTGCCGGACAGGGGAAGGAGGTACGCAGTATTTT. Encoded protein: CASCRTGEGGTQYF.